This is a list of T cell receptor beta chains from one sample in a study of cytomegalovirus exposure and HLA in healthy donors. Clones were sequenced by immunoSEQ multiplex PCR, and TCRdb holds only the in-frame ones, with some missing. The table has approximately 210,000 clones, 79% seen once; the top ten hold around 1.6%. The source material was PBMCs. Source of these receptors: a girl between 5 and 17 years old in good health and CMV-seropositive. The CDR3 runs from the conserved cysteine through the conserved F or W. A D gene is named only where the DNA matches it firmly. The size of a clone is reported for some rows only, either as once, few or many, or as a class for expanded clones.

J	D	V	size	CDR3	DNA
TRBJ1-3	.	TRBV7-2	few	CASSLVVRADTIYF	TGTGCCAGCAGCTTAGTGGTCAGGGCTGACACCATATATTTT
TRBJ2-7	.	TRBV9	.	CASSVAEGREQYF	TGTGCCAGCAGCGTAGCGGAGGGCAGGGAGCAGTACTTC
TRBJ2-2	.	TRBV25-1	few	CASSEVANTGELFF	TGTGCCAGCAGCGAAGTCGCGAACACCGGGGAGCTGTTTTTT
TRBJ2-7	TRBD2	TRBV11-2	.	CASSLYRGVAYEQYF	TGTGCCAGCAGCTTGTATCGGGGGGTCGCCTACGAGCAGTACTTC
TRBJ1-1	TRBD1	TRBV6-1	.	CASRETGSNTEAFF	TGTGCCAGCCGCGAGACAGGGTCGAACACTGAAGCTTTCTTT
TRBJ2-5	TRBD1	TRBV10-3	.	CAISETGVETQYF	TGTGCCATCAGTGAGACAGGGGTAGAGACCCAGTACTTC
TRBJ1-4	.	TRBV4-1	once	CASSPPGVYEKLFF	TGCGCCAGCAGTCCTCCGGGTGTATATGAAAAACTGTTTTTT
TRBJ1-4	.	TRBV6-1	.	CASSDGGRTNEKLFF	TGTGCCAGCAGTGACGGGGGGAGAACTAATGAAAAACTGTTTTTT
TRBJ2-5	TRBD1	TRBV5-6	.	CASSLGDRRYQETQYF	TGTGCCAGCAGCTTGGGGGACAGGAGGTACCAAGAGACCCAGTACTTC
TRBJ2-4	TRBD2	TRBV7-2	.	CASSSGGNIQYF	TGTGCCAGCAGTAGCGGGGGAAACATTCAGTACTTC
TRBJ2-5	TRBD2	TRBV7-6	.	CASSLARRGKTQETQYF	TGTGCCAGCAGCTTAGCGCGGCGGGGGAAAACGCAAGAGACCCAGTACTTC
TRBJ2-7	TRBD1	TRBV9	.	CASSPGQGYEQYF	TGTGCCAGCAGCCCAGGACAGGGCTACGAGCAGTACTTC
TRBJ1-1	TRBD1	TRBV5-1	.	CASSPEQGGGNTEAFF	TGCGCCAGCAGCCCGGAACAGGGGGGAGGGAACACTGAAGCTTTCTTT
TRBJ2-2	TRBD1	TRBV7-9	.	CASSLRQGAAGELFF	TGTGCCAGCAGCCTCCGGCAGGGGGCGGCCGGGGAGCTGTTTTTT